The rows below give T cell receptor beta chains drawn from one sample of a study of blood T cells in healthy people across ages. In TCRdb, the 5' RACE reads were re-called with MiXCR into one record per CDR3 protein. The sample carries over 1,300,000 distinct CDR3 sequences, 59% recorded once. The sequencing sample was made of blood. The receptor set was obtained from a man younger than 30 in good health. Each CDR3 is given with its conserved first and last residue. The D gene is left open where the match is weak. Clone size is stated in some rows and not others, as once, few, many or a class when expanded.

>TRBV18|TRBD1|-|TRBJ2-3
CATAGTGGTDTQYF
TGTGCCACTGCTGGGACAGGGGGCACAGATACGCAGTATTTT
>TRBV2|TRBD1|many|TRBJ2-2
CASKEDRVGTGELFF
TGTGCCAGCAAGGAGGACAGGGTTGGGACCGGGGAGCTGTTTTTT
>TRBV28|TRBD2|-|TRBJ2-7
CASSSPFRPGLGSGDNEQYF
TGTGCCAGCAGTTCACCCTTCCGACCGGGACTAGGTTCCGGCGACAATGAGCAGTACTTC
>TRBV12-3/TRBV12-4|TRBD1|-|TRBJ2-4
CASSLLPGQGVEEQYF
TGTGCCAGCAGCCTCTTACCGGGACAGGGCGTTGAGGAGCAGTACTTC
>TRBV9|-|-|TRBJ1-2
CASSVEMGNYGYTF
TGTGCCAGCAGCGTAGAAATGGGGAACTATGGCTACACCTTC
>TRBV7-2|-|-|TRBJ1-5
CASSLDREGDQPQHF
TGTGCCAGCAGCTTAGACAGGGAAGGGGATCAGCCCCAGCATTTT
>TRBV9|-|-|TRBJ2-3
CASSTPTGDSTDTQYF
TGTGCCAGCAGCACCCCGACCGGAGATAGCACAGATACGCAGTATTTT
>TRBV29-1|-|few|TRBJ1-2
CSATGPSNYGYTF
TGCAGCGCTACGGGACCGTCTAACTATGGCTACACCTTC
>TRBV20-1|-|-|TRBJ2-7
CSATWDELSYEQYF
TGCAGTGCTACATGGGACGAGTTAAGCTACGAGCAGTACTTC
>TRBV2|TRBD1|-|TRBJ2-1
CARQGRGSYNEQFF
TGTGCCCGACAGGGAAGGGGCAGCTACAATGAGCAGTTCTTC
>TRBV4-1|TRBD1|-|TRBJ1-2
CASNQGWDRLAGGYTF
TGCGCCAGCAACCAAGGCTGGGACAGGCTCGCGGGTGGCTACACCTTC
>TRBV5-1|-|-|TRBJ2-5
CANSLGHSPQETQYF
TGCGCCAACAGCTTGGGACATTCTCCTCAAGAGACCCAGTACTTC
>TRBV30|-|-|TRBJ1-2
CALVLPTYGYTF
TGTGCCTTGGTACTGCCGACCTATGGCTACACCTTC
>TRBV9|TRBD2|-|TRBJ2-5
CASTRGGHMGETQYF
TGTGCCAGCACCCGGGGGGGACATATGGGAGAGACCCAGTACTTC
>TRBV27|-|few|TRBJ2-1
CASSFPGQINYNEQFF
TGTGCCAGCAGTTTCCCGGGTCAGATCAACTACAATGAGCAGTTCTTC
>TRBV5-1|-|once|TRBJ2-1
CASSQTQGLNEQFF
TGCGCCAGCAGTCAAACACAGGGTCTGAATGAGCAGTTCTTC
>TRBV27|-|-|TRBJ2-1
CASSFDWGQLGERNEQFF
TGTGCCAGCAGTTTTGATTGGGGACAACTAGGCGAGCGGAATGAGCAGTTCTTC
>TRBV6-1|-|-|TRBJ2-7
CASSDVLFSYEQYF
TGTGCCAGCAGTGATGTCCTATTTTCCTACGAGCAGTACTTC
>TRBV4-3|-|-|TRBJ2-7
CASSQEPGQTYEQYF
TGTGCCAGCAGTCAGGAACCGGGACAAACCTACGAGCAGTACTTC
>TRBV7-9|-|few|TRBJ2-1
CASSFDRPNEQFF
TGTGCCAGCAGCTTCGACAGGCCGAATGAGCAGTTCTTC
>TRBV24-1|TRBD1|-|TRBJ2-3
CATSRGTGGIDTQYF
TGTGCCACCAGCCGCGGGACAGGGGGTATAGATACGCAGTATTTT
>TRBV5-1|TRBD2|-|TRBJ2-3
CASSLGDYLTDTQYF
TGCGCCAGCAGCTTAGGGGACTACCTCACAGATACGCAGTATTTT
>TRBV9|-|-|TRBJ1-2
CASSATAANYGYTF
TGTGCCAGCAGCGCGACGGCCGCTAACTATGGCTACACCTTC
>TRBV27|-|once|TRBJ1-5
CASNRVDQPQHF
TGTGCCAGCAACAGGGTAGATCAGCCCCAGCATTTT
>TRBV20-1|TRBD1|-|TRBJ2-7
CSARDGDRITYEQYF
TGCAGTGCTAGAGATGGGGACAGAATTACCTACGAGCAGTACTTC
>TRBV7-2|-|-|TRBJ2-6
CASSSRDKSEANVLTF
TGTGCCAGCAGCTCCCGAGACAAGTCTGAGGCCAACGTCCTGACTTTC
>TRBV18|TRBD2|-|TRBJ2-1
CASSPPETSGMGEQFF
TGTGCCAGCTCACCACCGGAGACTAGCGGGATGGGTGAGCAGTTCTTC
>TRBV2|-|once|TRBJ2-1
CASILERAGGRLNEQFF
-
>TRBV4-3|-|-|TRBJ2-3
CASSETPYYADTQYF
TGCGCCAGCAGCGAAACGCCCTATTATGCAGATACGCAGTATTTT
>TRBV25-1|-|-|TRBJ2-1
CASSEMLTGGIDEQFF
TGTGCCAGCAGTGAAATGTTAACAGGAGGGATCGATGAGCAGTTCTTC
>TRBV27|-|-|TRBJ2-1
CASSLIRDSYNEQFF
TGTGCCAGCAGTTTAATCAGGGACTCCTACAATGAGCAGTTCTTC
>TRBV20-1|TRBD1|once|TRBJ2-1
CSAVFAGGQFF
TGCAGTGCTGTGTTCGCAGGGGGGCAGTTCTTC
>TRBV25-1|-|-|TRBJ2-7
CASSSRAEASYEQYF
TGTGCCAGCAGTTCCCGAGCGGAGGCATCCTACGAGCAGTACTTC
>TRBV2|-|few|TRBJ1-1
CASKGQTNTEAFF
TGTGCCAGCAAGGGACAAACTAACACTGAAGCTTTCTTT
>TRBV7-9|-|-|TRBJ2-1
CASSLAPTRSGDSYNEQFF
TGTGCCAGCAGCTTAGCCCCTACCAGGTCGGGGGACTCCTACAATGAGCAGTTCTTC
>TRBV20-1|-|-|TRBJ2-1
CSATPNLGGAPNEQFF
TGCAGTGCTACCCCCAACCTAGGGGGGGCGCCGAATGAGCAGTTCTTC
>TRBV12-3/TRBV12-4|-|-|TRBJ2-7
CASSFSGTSYNEQYF
TGTGCCAGCAGTTTCTCCGGGACAAGCTACAATGAGCAGTACTTC
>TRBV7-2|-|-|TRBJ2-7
CASSPHRPGWDDEQYF
TGTGCCAGCAGCCCCCATCGCCCCGGATGGGATGACGAGCAGTACTTC
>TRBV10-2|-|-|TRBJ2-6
CASSTDFTGANVLTF
TGCGCCAGCAGTACGGACTTTACTGGGGCCAACGTCCTGACTTTC
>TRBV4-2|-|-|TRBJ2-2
CASSPLGRGRTGELFF
TGTGCCAGCAGCCCCCTTGGACGAGGGAGGACCGGGGAGCTGTTTTTT
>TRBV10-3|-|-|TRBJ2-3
CAISEGVGTDTQYF
TGTGCCATCAGTGAGGGGGTCGGCACAGATACGCAGTATTTT
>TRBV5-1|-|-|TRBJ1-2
CASSSWGGDVDGYTF
TGCGCCAGCAGCTCATGGGGGGGGGATGTCGATGGCTACACCTTC
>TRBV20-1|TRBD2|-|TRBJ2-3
CSALTSGGTGDTQYF
TGCAGTGCTCTTACTAGCGGGGGAACTGGGGATACGCAGTATTTT
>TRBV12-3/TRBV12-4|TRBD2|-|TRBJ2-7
CASSSSTSGNTYEQYF
TGTGCCAGCAGTTCCTCGACTAGCGGGAACACCTACGAGCAGTACTTC
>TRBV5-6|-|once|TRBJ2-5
CAFNTAAAEETQYF
TGTGCCTTCAATACAGCGGCAGCTGAAGAGACCCAGTACTTC
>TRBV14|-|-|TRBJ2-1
CASSQVPPRTFGYNEQFF
TGTGCCAGCAGCCAAGTTCCCCCGAGGACATTTGGGTACAATGAGCAGTTCTTC
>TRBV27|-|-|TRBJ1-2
CASSFGGRSYGYTF
TGTGCCAGCAGTTTCGGGGGGCGAAGCTATGGCTACACCTTC
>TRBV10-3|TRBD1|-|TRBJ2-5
CATTDRPPRETQYF
TGTGCCACTACGGACAGGCCACCTCGAGAGACCCAGTACTTC
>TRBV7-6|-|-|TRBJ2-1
CASSGGFEQFF
TGTGCCAGCAGCGGGGGGTTTGAGCAGTTCTTC
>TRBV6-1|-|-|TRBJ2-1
CASKSRVHEQFF
TGTGCCAGCAAGTCACGCGTCCATGAGCAGTTCTTC
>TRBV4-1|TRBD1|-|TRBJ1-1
CASSYRQGVNTEAFF
TGCGCCAGCAGTTATAGACAGGGAGTGAACACTGAAGCTTTCTTT
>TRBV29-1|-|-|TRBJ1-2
CSVETVIQGANYGYTF
TGCAGCGTTGAAACAGTAATTCAGGGAGCTAACTATGGCTACACCTTC
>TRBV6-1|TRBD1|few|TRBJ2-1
CASIDRVGWNEQFF
TGTGCCAGCATCGACAGGGTGGGGTGGAATGAGCAGTTCTTC
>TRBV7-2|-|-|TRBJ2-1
CASRKNNEQFF
TGTGCCAGCAGAAAAAACAATGAGCAGTTCTTC
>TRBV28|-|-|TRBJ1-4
CASSFTSGKEKLFF
TGTGCCAGCAGTTTCACGTCCGGAAAGGAAAAACTGTTTTTT
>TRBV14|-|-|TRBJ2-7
CASRDTGKGAYEQYF
TGTGCCAGCCGAGACACGGGGAAAGGGGCCTACGAGCAGTACTTC
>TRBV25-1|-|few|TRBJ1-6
CASSESGPLNSPLHF
TGTGCCAGCAGTGAATCGGGACCGCTAAATTCACCCCTCCACTTT
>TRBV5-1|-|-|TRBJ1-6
CASSLVEMGGAPLHF
TGCGCCAGCAGCTTGGTAGAAATGGGTGGGGCACCCCTCCACTTT
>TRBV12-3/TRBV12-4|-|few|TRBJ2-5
CASTPYAGSETQYF
TGTGCCAGCACTCCTTACGCAGGGTCGGAGACCCAGTACTTC